This passage covers 23 T cell receptor beta chains from one sample sequenced in a study of naive and memory T cell subsets. Two oligonucleotides, mixed equimolar, formed the beta constant-region primer covering TRBC1 and TRBC2. TCRdb ran MiXCR on the UMI-ligation and nested PCR reads and lists one entry per CDR3 protein. The sample comprises 70,000 to 95,000 distinct CDR3 sequences, 5.5% to 8.5% of which are singletons, and about 1.6% rests with the top ten. Material for sequencing was central memory CD4+ T cells from blood. The receptors were sampled from a human donor in good health.

This sequence joins TRBV7-2 and TRBJ1-4; 7 bases align to TRBD1. This CDR3 region has 15 residues. V lost 6 bases to trimming and J lost 4 bases; unmatched junction nucleotides: 8. Germline CDR1 is SGHTA and CDR2 is FQGNSA. The CDR3 DNA is TGTGCCAGCAGGCTTGGGACAGCAGTTAATGAAAAACTGTTTTTT. Protein sequence: CASRLGTAVNEKLFF.

This clonotype was found many times. The rearrangement links TRBV10-3 to TRBJ1-3; TRBD1 matches at 9 bases. Losses at the gene ends were 5 bases for V and 5 bases for J; bases not matched to a gene: 4. CDR3 size: 14 residues. The germline V gene has CDR1 ENHRY and CDR2 SYGVKD. The CDR3: CAISWTGERNTIYF. DNA for the CDR3: TGTGCCATCAGTTGGACAGGGGAAAGAAACACCATATATTTT.

This clonotype was picked up many times. The CDR3 DNA follows: TGTGCCAGCAGCTCGGACGGAGCAACTAATGAAAAACTGTTTTTT. It translates to CASSSDGATNEKLFF. V usage is TRBV11-2 and J usage is TRBJ1-4; D unresolved. Trimming removed 4 bases at V and 0 bases at J, with 9 bases between. Germline-derived CDR1 and CDR2 are SGHAT and FQNNGV. This CDR3 spans 15 amino acids.

This clonotype was seen at least ten times. V gene TRBV25-1 combines with J gene TRBJ1-2; D not resolved. The CDR3 length is 13 residues. V lost 2 bases and J lost 8, with 12 bases in between. CDR1 is MGHDK, CDR2 SYGVNS, per germline. The CDR3 is CASSEGRGQGYTF. CDR3 sequence (DNA): TGTGCCAGCAGTGAAGGCCGGGGTCAAGGCTACACCTTC.

This rearrangement joins TRBV12-3 or TRBV12-4 to TRBJ1-2; 11 bases fit TRBD1. With V trimmed by 5 bases and J by 7 bases, 3 bases remained unmatched. The CDR3 is 13 residues long. The CDR3 coding sequence is TGTGCCAGCAGTCGGGACAGGGGGGTTGGCTACACCTTC. It translates to CASSRDRGVGYTF.

Many counts were recorded for this clonotype. The CDR3: CASTFRDRPDTQYF. Written as DNA, the CDR3 is TGTGCCAGCACCTTTAGGGACCGGCCAGATACGCAGTATTTT. This chain connects TRBV28 to TRBJ2-3, with D perhaps being TRBD1 or TRBD2 (5 bases each). The germline CDR1 and CDR2 sequences are MDHEN and SYDVKM. The V and J ends lost 7 bases and 4 bases respectively, with 15 bases between them. The CDR3 is made up of 14 amino acids. The full variable domain, completed using reference TRBV28 and TRBJ2-3, is DVKVTQSSRYLVKRTGEKVFLECVQDMDHENMFWYRQDPGLGLRLIYFSYDVKMKEKGDIPEGYSVSREKKERFSLILESASTNQTSMYLCASTFRDRPDTQYFGPGTRLTVL.

This chain uses TRBV27 with TRBJ2-7; D uncertain. The CDR3 has 12 amino acids. V lost 9 bases and J 3 bases, leaving 12 bases between the germline ends. Per germline, CDR1 MNHEY and CDR2 SMNVEV (reference sequence). CDR3 DNA sequence: TGTGCCAGAAATTACCTGTTCTACGAGCAGTACTTC. Translated, it gives CARNYLFYEQYF.

V usage is TRBV5-1 and J usage is TRBJ2-1; 7 positions match TRBD2. The CDR3 sequence is 13 residues long. The trim removed 7 bases at V and 8 bases at J, leaving 9 bases unmatched. In germline, CDR1 is SGHRS, CDR2 YFSETQ. Here the CDR3 reads CASAPRGEDEQFF. The CDR3 DNA reads as TGCGCCAGCGCCCCACGGGGGGAGGATGAGCAGTTCTTC.

The chain employs TRBV12-3 or TRBV12-4 and TRBJ2-3; 11 bases line up with TRBD2. CDR3 length: 15 amino acids. The V gene end was trimmed by 8 bases and the J gene end by 8 bases; junction bases not matched to a gene: 12. CDR3 nucleotide sequence: TGTGCCAGCTCCCTCTTAGCGGGAGGGGAGGGTACGCAGTATTTT. This codes for CASSLLAGGEGTQYF.

This clonotype appeared many times. The J gene is TRBJ1-3, the V gene TRBV20-1; the D is unclear. Germline loops: CDR1 DFQATT, CDR2 SNEGSKA (reference sequence). The CDR3 covers 15 residues. Between the trimmed V and J ends, which lost 0 bases and 6 bases, there was a span of 15 bases. This CDR3 reads CSARDLGRPENTIYF. The DNA for the CDR3 is TGCAGTGCTAGAGATCTGGGCAGACCTGAAAACACCATATATTTT.

This clonotype was detected many times. The V call is TRBV5-1, the J call TRBJ2-6; TRBD1 matches at 7 bases. Trimming cost V 4 bases and J 4 bases; bases outside gene matches: 8. The CDR3 loop spans 16 amino acids. Germline V gene data show CDR1 as SGHRS and CDR2 as YFSETQ. CDR3 protein: CASSGSTGTGANVLTF. Here the CDR3 DNA reads TGCGCCAGCAGCGGGTCGACAGGGACCGGGGCCAACGTCCTGACTTTC.

J is TRBJ2-7 and V is TRBV9; 12 positions agree with TRBD2. The CDR3 is 17 amino acids. V was pared by 4 bases and J by 0 bases, with 8 bases of the junction left unmatched. Germline V CDR1 and CDR2: SGDLS, YYNGEE. Written as DNA, the CDR3 is TGTGCCAGCAGCCACCCTAGCGGGAGGGTAAGCTCCTACGAGCAGTACTTC. Translation gives CASSHPSGRVSSYEQYF.

This clonotype showed up many times. The chain couples TRBV12-3 or TRBV12-4 to TRBJ1-5; D call uncertain. The V end lost 7 bases, the J end lost 6 bases, and 10 bases lay between the germline ends. This CDR3 comprises 12 residues. The CDR3 loop reads CASTTGVQPQHF. In DNA form, the CDR3 reads TGTGCCAGCACAACCGGGGTTCAGCCCCAGCATTTT.

This clonotype was recorded many times. CDR3 in amino acids: CASSTNLAPQKLFF. CDR3 nucleotides: TGTGCCAGCAGCACCAACCTGGCCCCTCAAAAACTGTTTTTT. The rearrangement links TRBV7-2 to TRBJ1-4; the D is unclear. Trimming stripped 5 bases from V and 9 bases from J, with 16 bases between. CDR1 is SGHTA, CDR2 FQGNSA, per germline. This CDR3 contains 14 residues.

This clonotype has ten or more counts. The chain couples TRBV29-1 to TRBJ2-7, with 9 nucleotides matching TRBD1. CDR3 length: 13 amino acids. CDR1 and CDR2 from the germline V gene are SQVTM and ANQGSEA. Unmatched junction bases numbered 6, after V lost 4 bases and J lost 5 bases. CDR3 in amino acids: CSVAGQGFDEQYF. Written as DNA, the CDR3 is TGCAGCGTTGCGGGACAGGGATTCGACGAGCAGTACTTC.

Ten or more counts support this clonotype. V usage is TRBV20-1 and J usage is TRBJ1-2; D unclear. The CDR3 sequence is 13 residues long. Trimming left V 2 bases short and J 1 base short, with 8 bases between. Germline CDR1 DFQATT, CDR2 SNEGSKA (reference sequence). The CDR3 here is CSARQSNNYGYTF. The CDR3 nucleotides read TGCAGTGCTAGACAGAGCAATAACTATGGCTACACCTTC.

The rearrangement uses TRBV4-3 and TRBJ2-5; D remains unclear. Germline loops: CDR1 LGHNA, CDR2 YSLEER. The CDR3 covers 13 residues. V lost 2 bases and J lost 5, with 9 bases in between. CDR3 in DNA: TGCGCCAGCAGCCAAAGGGTCGGTGAGACCCAGTACTTC. Encoded protein: CASSQRVGETQYF.

V gene TRBV24-1 combines with J gene TRBJ2-3, with D possibly TRBD1 on 5 matching bases. The CDR3 has 15 amino acids. CDR1 is KGHDR, CDR2 SFDVKD, per germline. Trimming removed 5 bases from V and 4 bases from J, with 15 bases in between. The CDR3 DNA reads as TGTGCCACCAGTGCAGGGTCTGTGTCGGCAGATACGCAGTATTTT. Encoded protein: CATSAGSVSADTQYF.

This clonotype is judged medium-sized. A read error may produce the germline difference seen at one junction end. The chain is built from TRBV6-6 and TRBJ2-5; D call uncertain. The germline V gene encodes CDR1 MNHNY and CDR2 SVGAGI (reference sequence). The CDR3 loop spans 11 amino acids. The CDR3 loop is CASSRQETQYF. As DNA, the CDR3 is TGCGCCAGCAGCCGCCAAGAGACCCAGTACTTC.

This clonotype was detected ten times or more. The rearrangement joins TRBV7-2 to TRBJ2-3, with D possibly called TRBD1 or TRBD2 (5 bases each). The V end was cut by 9 bases, the J end by 2 bases, with 9 bases between. Germline assignment: CDR1 SGHTA and CDR2 FQGNSA. This CDR3 comprises 12 residues. The CDR3 nucleotides are TGTGCCAGTGGGGGATACACAGATACGCAGTATTTT. This translates into CASGGYTDTQYF.

This clonotype has only a few counts. This chain joins TRBV7-3 and TRBJ2-1; 10 nucleotides match TRBD2. Germline-derived CDR1 and CDR2 are SGHTA and FQGTGA. Trimming at V came to 6 bases and at J to 6 bases, leaving 2 bases not matched to a gene. This CDR3 is built from 13 residues. The CDR3 region has the DNA TGTGCCAGCAGACCTAGCGGGAGCAATGAGCAGTTCTTC. It encodes CASRPSGSNEQFF.

This clonotype was counted ten times or more. The chain employs TRBV6-6 and TRBJ2-4; D gene ambiguous. The CDR3 contains 17 residues. Germline assignment: CDR1 MNHNY and CDR2 SVGAGI (reference sequence). V was cut by 0 bases and J by 2 bases, with 14 bases left in between. The CDR3 region is CASSYSTPTASKNIQYF. The CDR3 nucleotides read TGTGCCAGCAGTTACTCGACCCCCACGGCGTCCAAAAACATTCAGTACTTC.

This clonotype was counted a few times. This chain joins TRBV6-5 and TRBJ2-7; D not certain. The CDR3 runs to 15 residues. V was cut by 0 bases and J by 2 bases, with 11 bases left in between. The V gene's germline CDR1 is MNHEY and CDR2 SVGAGI. CDR3 residues: CASSYSASRTYEQYF. Here the CDR3 DNA reads TGTGCCAGCAGTTACTCGGCGAGCCGAACCTACGAGCAGTACTTC.